One and the same sample provided the 3 T cell receptor beta chains below, sequenced in a study of T cells in Graves' hyperthyroidism and ophthalmopathy. Amplification targeted TCR beta CDR3 regions from RNA transcripts. The primer set for the first-round RT-PCR of the TCR CDR3 was HTBI. TCRdb passed the multiplex PCR reads through MiXCR, listing each CDR3 protein once. The sample includes 600,000 to 650,000 distinct CDR3 sequences, around 15% seen only once; the top ten take around 4%. The sample taken for sequencing was blood. These receptors were obtained from a woman aged 30 to 39 with Graves' hyperthyroidism.

Only a few counts were recorded for this clonotype. This rearrangement joins TRBV28 to TRBJ1-1; no definite D call. The V end lost 2 bases, the J end lost 0 bases, and 22 bases lay between the germline ends. Germline V gene lookup returns CDR1 MDHEN and CDR2 SYDVKM. CDR3 length: 19 amino acids. The CDR3 sequence is CASSLIPPSLGMVNTEAFF. In DNA form, the CDR3 reads TGTGCCAGCAGTTTAATCCCCCCCAGTCTCGGTATGGTGAACACTGAAGCTTTCTTT. The variable domain in full, with the rest retrieved from reference TRBV28 and TRBJ1-1, is DVKVTQSSRYLVKRTGEKVFLECVQDMDHENMFWYRQDPGLGLRLIYFSYDVKMKEKGDIPEGYSVSREKKERFSLILESASTNQTSMYLCASSLIPPSLGMVNTEAFFGQGTRLTVV.

V is TRBV5-4 and J is TRBJ2-3; the D gene is possibly TRBD1 (5 bases). Trimming took off 5 bases at V and 6 bases at J, with 10 bases between the two ends. The CDR3 length is 12 residues. Germline CDR1 and CDR2: SGHNT and YYREEE (reference sequence). The CDR3 DNA reads TGTGCCAGCAGGGATTACAGGGATACGCAGTATTTT. Its translation: CASRDYRDTQYF.

This chain links TRBV11-2 with TRBJ2-4, with TRBD2 matching 12 bases. V was clipped by 2 bases and J by 0 bases; unmatched bases: 8. Germline lookup yields CDR1 SGHAT and CDR2 FQNNGV. The CDR3 consists of 19 residues. The CDR3 nucleotides are TGTGCCAGCAGCTTACTTGGGCTAGCGGGAGGGGGAGCCAAAAACATTCAGTACTTC. Translated: CASSLLGLAGGGAKNIQYF.